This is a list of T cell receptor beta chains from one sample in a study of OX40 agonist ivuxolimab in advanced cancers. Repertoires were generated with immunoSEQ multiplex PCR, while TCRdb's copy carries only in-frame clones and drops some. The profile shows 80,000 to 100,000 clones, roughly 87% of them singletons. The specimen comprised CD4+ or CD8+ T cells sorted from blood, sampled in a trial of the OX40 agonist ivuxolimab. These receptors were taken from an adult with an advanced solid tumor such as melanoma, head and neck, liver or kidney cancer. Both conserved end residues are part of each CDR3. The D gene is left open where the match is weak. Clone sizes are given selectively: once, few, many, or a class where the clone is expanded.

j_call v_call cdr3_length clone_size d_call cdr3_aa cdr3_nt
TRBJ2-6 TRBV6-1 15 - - CASSDGGSGANVLTF TGTGCCAGCAGCGACGGGGGTTCTGGGGCCAACGTCCTGACTTTC
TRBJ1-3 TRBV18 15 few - CASSNAGISGNTIYF TGTGCCAGCTCAAACGCAGGAATCTCTGGAAACACCATATATTTT
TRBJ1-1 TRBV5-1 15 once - CASSLKTSSEAEAFF TGCGCCAGCAGCCTAAAGACTTCTTCTGAAGCTGAAGCTTTCTTT
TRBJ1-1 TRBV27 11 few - CASSASGKAFF TGTGCCAGCAGTGCCTCGGGAAAAGCTTTCTTT
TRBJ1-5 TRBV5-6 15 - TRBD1 CASSPGQGTYQPQHF TGTGCCAGCAGCCCAGGACAGGGGACGTATCAGCCCCAGCATTTT
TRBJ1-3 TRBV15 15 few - CATSRDKGSGNTIYF TGTGCCACCAGCAGAGATAAGGGGTCTGGAAACACCATATATTTT
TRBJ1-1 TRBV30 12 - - CASTIEDTEAFF TGTGCCTCGACCATCGAGGACACTGAAGCTTTCTTT
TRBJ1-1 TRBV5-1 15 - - CASSLQLSEDTEAFF TGCGCCAGCAGCTTGCAACTTTCCGAAGACACTGAAGCTTTCTTT
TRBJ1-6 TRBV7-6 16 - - CASSLSGVGPNSPLHF TGTGCCAGCAGCTTATCCGGGGTGGGGCCTAATTCACCCCTCCACTTT
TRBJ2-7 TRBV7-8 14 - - CASSARDRSSEQYF TGTGCCAGCAGCGCCCGGGACCGATCTTCCGAGCAGTACTTC
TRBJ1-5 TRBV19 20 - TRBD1 CASSIASPHLQGTGNQPQHF TGTGCCAGTAGTATAGCTAGTCCCCATCTACAGGGGACGGGCAATCAGCCCCAGCATTTT
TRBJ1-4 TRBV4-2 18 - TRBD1 CASSQGTGLGRANEKLFF TGTGCCAGCAGCCAAGGGACAGGGTTGGGTCGGGCTAATGAAAAACTGTTTTTT
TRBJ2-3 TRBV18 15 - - CASSRDQTITDTQYF TGTGCCAGCTCAAGAGACCAAACCATCACAGATACGCAGTATTTT
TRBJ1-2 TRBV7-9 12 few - CASSLVRGQDTF TGTGCCAGCAGCTTAGTACGGGGGCAGGACACCTTC
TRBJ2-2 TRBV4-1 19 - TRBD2 CASSQTSGRIRANTGELFF TGCGCCAGCAGTCAGACTAGCGGGCGAATTCGCGCGAACACCGGGGAGCTGTTTTTT
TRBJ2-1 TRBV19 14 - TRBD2 CASKSGLVYHEQFF TGTGCCAGCAAGTCCGGACTAGTATATCATGAGCAGTTCTTC
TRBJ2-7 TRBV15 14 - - CATSLGQTSYEQYF TGTGCCACCAGCCTCGGGCAGACTTCCTACGAGCAGTACTTC
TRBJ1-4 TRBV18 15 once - CASSPRGGANEKLFF TGTGCCAGCTCACCACGAGGGGGGGCTAATGAAAAACTGTTTTTT
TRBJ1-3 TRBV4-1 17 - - CASSRGGIVSRGNTIYF TGCGCCAGCAGCCGGGGGGGAATAGTCTCAAGGGGAAACACCATATATTTT
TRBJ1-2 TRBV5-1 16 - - CASSSGVTATNYGYTF TGCGCCAGCAGCTCGGGGGTGACGGCCACTAACTATGGCTACACCTTC
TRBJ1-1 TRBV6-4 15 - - CASSEGGVGYTEAFF TGTGCCAGCAGTGAGGGAGGTGTGGGGTACACTGAAGCTTTCTTT
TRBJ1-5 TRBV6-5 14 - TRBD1 CASRRQGANQPQHF TGTGCCAGCCGGAGACAGGGGGCAAATCAGCCCCAGCATTTT
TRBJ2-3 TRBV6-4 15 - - CASSDTSMGPDTQYF TGTGCCAGCAGCGACACGTCAATGGGGCCAGATACGCAGTATTTT
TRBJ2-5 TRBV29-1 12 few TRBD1 CSVERTGETQYF TGCAGCGTTGAACGGACAGGAGAGACCCAGTACTTC
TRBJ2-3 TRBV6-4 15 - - CASIFRGRSTDTQYF TGTGCCAGCATCTTCCGGGGTAGAAGCACAGATACGCAGTATTTT